This T cell receptor beta chain comes out of a study of T cell changes during pregnancy in multiple sclerosis. TCRdb's copy holds only in-frame clones and misses some; the assay was immunoSEQ multiplex PCR. The sample has 40,000 to 55,000 clones, roughly 90% seen once. This CDR3 has 15 residues. J was trimmed by 8 bases and V by 1 base; bases with no gene match: 7. Germline V gene lookup returns CDR1 MGHRA and CDR2 YSYEKL. The J gene is TRBJ1-3, the V gene TRBV4-1; 8 bases fit TRBD1. The clonotype comes from a female donor in good health, enrolled as a control in a pregnancy study. The sample consisted of peripheral blood, taken in the first trimester of pregnancy. The CDR3 is CASSQAAGQGDTIYF. In DNA form, the CDR3 reads TGCGCCAGCAGCCAAGCAGCTGGACAGGGCGACACCATATATTTT.